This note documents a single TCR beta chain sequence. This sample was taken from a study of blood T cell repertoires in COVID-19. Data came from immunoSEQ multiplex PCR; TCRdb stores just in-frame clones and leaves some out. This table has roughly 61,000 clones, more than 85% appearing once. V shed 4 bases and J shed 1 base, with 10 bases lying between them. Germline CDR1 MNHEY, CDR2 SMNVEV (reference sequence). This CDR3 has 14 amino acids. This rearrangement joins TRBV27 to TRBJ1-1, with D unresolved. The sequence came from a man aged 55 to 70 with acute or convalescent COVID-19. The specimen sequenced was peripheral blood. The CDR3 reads CASSSGRANTEAFF. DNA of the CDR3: TGTGCCAGCAGTTCTGGGAGAGCGAACACTGAAGCTTTCTTT.